This is a list of T cell receptor beta chains from one sample in a study of cytomegalovirus exposure and HLA in healthy donors. The protocol was immunoSEQ multiplex PCR, while the TCRdb copy is restricted to in-frame clones and leaves out a portion. The data show 160,000 or so clones, with roughly 82% seen just once and approximately 0.51% held by the top ten. The specimen was PBMCs. Receptor source: a woman between 45 and 60 years old in good health and CMV-seronegative. Both conserved end residues are part of each CDR3. The D gene is left open where the match is weak. Clone size appears in some rows only: once, few, many, or a class for an expanded clone.

NA	NA	TRBV6-5	TRBJ1-5	TGTGCCAGCAGTGGACCGGGACTTTCGCAGCCCCAGCATTTT	CASSGPGLSQPQHF
NA	NA	TRBV16	TRBJ1-1	TGTGCCAGCAGCCAATCGCGTCGGGGGGACACTGAAGCTTTCTTT	CASSQSRRGDTEAFF
NA	NA	TRBV18	TRBJ2-7	TGTGCCAGCTCACCATCTCCAGACGAGCAGTACTTC	CASSPSPDEQYF
NA	NA	TRBV6-1	TRBJ1-5	TGTGCCAGCAGTTTAGCTGCTGGGGGGGGCCAGCCCCAGCATTTT	CASSLAAGGGQPQHF
NA	TRBD2	TRBV11-2	TRBJ2-1	TGTGCCAGCAGCAAAAAGGGGGCTAGCGGGGGGGACAATGAGCAGTTCTTC	CASSKKGASGGDNEQFF
NA	NA	TRBV2	TRBJ2-3	TGTGCCAGCAGCAAATTAGCGGAAAATACGCAGTATTTT	CASSKLAENTQYF
NA	NA	TRBV2	TRBJ2-6	TGTGCCAGCATAGGGTATCGGGGAAGTGGGGCCAACGTCCTGACTTTC	CASIGYRGSGANVLTF
NA	NA	TRBV19	TRBJ1-2	TGTGCCAGTAACGACAGGATCTCTAACTATGGCTACACCTTC	CASNDRISNYGYTF
NA	NA	TRBV9	TRBJ2-2	TGTGCCAGCAGCTCGACCTTCGGGGAACTGAACACCGGGGAGCTGTTTTTT	CASSSTFGELNTGELFF
NA	TRBD1	TRBV19	TRBJ2-1	TGTGCCAGTAGTCGACAGGGGGCCTACAATGAGCAGTTCTTC	CASSRQGAYNEQFF
NA	NA	TRBV18	TRBJ2-7	TGTGCCAGCTCACCACCGGCACCCTACGAGCAGTACTTC	CASSPPAPYEQYF
once	NA	TRBV28	TRBJ1-2	TGTGCCAGCAGTTCGATCCGAGTTGGAAGCCCCAGAGGCTATGGCTACACCTTC	CASSSIRVGSPRGYGYTF
NA	TRBD1	TRBV9	TRBJ1-6	TGTGCCAGCTCGACAGGGACCAATTCACCCCTCCACTTT	CASSTGTNSPLHF
few	NA	TRBV7-9	TRBJ2-1	TGTTCCAGCAGCTTAAGGTGGGGCGGGGCCTACAATGAGCAGTTCTTC	CSSSLRWGGAYNEQFF
NA	NA	TRBV7-9	TRBJ2-3	TGTGCCAGCAGCCCTAGAGGGGGGGCCGCAGATACGCAGTATTTT	CASSPRGGAADTQYF
NA	NA	TRBV11-2	TRBJ1-2	TGTGCCAGCAGCTTAGATCCGGACATGAAGGAGGGCTACACCTTC	CASSLDPDMKEGYTF
NA	NA	TRBV27	TRBJ2-2	TGTGCCAGCAGTTTAAGCGGGTTGGCCGGGGAGCTGTTTTTT	CASSLSGLAGELFF
few	NA	TRBV6-1	TRBJ2-7	TGTGCCAGCAGCCCTGGGGGGACCCACGAGCAGTACTTC	CASSPGGTHEQYF
NA	TRBD1	TRBV6-5	TRBJ1-1	TGTGCCAGCAGTACCCAGGGGGTGAGCACTGAAGCTTTCTTT	CASSTQGVSTEAFF
NA	TRBD2	TRBV15	TRBJ2-4	TGTGCCACCAGCAGAGCGGGGAGGGGAGCCAAAAACATTCAGTACTTC	CATSRAGRGAKNIQYF
NA	NA	TRBV5-3	TRBJ1-3	TGTGCCAGAAGCTGGACACCGGATGGAAACACCATATATTTT	CARSWTPDGNTIYF
NA	NA	TRBV10-3	TRBJ1-5	TGTGCCACTGGGGAAGGACAGTATAGCAATCAGCCCCAGCATTTT	CATGEGQYSNQPQHF
NA	NA	TRBV30	TRBJ2-3	TGTGCCTGGAGTGTTTCGGGTAGCACAGATACGCAGTATTTT	CAWSVSGSTDTQYF
NA	TRBD2	TRBV9	TRBJ2-3	TGTGCCAGCAGCCCCCATGCGGGGGGGCAGGGAGATACGCAGTATTTT	CASSPHAGGQGDTQYF
NA	NA	TRBV11-3	TRBJ2-1	TGTGCCAGCAGCTTAGTAGCTAGCTCCCACTACAATGAGCAGTTCTTC	CASSLVASSHYNEQFF
NA	TRBD1	TRBV5-1	TRBJ1-4	TGCGCCAGCAGCGTCGGACAGGGCCTTAGGGAAAAACTGTTTTTT	CASSVGQGLREKLFF
NA	NA	TRBV11-2	TRBJ2-5	TGTGCCAGCAGCTTAGCCTCGTACCAAGAGACCCAGTACTTC	CASSLASYQETQYF
NA	NA	TRBV27	TRBJ1-2	TGTGCCAGTCCCCCGCCTAGGGGGGGGTATGGCTACACCTTC	CASPPPRGGYGYTF
NA	NA	TRBV7-9	TRBJ1-2	TGTGCCAGCAGCTCCCCGGGGGGCCACTATGGCTACACCTTC	CASSSPGGHYGYTF
NA	NA	TRBV11-3	TRBJ2-1	TGTGCCAGCAGCTTAGTCGGTGGAGGATACAATGAGCAGTTCTTC	CASSLVGGGYNEQFF
NA	TRBD1	TRBV25-1	TRBJ1-4	TGTGCCAGCAGTGAACCAGGGGGACTTAATGAAAAACTGTTTTTT	CASSEPGGLNEKLFF
NA	TRBD1	TRBV7-8	TRBJ2-1	TGTGCCAGCAGCCCTATTCCGGACAGGGACGCGTCGGGTGAGCAGTTCTTC	CASSPIPDRDASGEQFF
NA	NA	TRBV28	TRBJ1-2	TGTGCCAGCAGTTCCCCTTCGGGACTCCGTAACTATGGCTACACCTTC	CASSSPSGLRNYGYTF